This is a list of T cell receptor beta chains from one sample in a study of OX40 agonist ivuxolimab in advanced cancers. The table came from immunoSEQ multiplex PCR; TCRdb's copy has only in-frame clones and leaves some out. The sample carries 36,000 or so clones, around 82% recorded once. Sequenced material: CD4+ or CD8+ T cells sorted from blood, taken in a trial of the OX40 agonist ivuxolimab. The receptors here all came from an adult with an advanced solid tumor such as melanoma, head and neck, liver or kidney cancer. Both conserved end residues are trimmed from each CDR3.

TRBV2,TRBJ1-1,ADARGNTEAF
TRBV28,TRBJ1-1,ASSPGLAGTEAF
TRBV5-5,TRBJ2-5,ASSLRTLQETQY
TRBV28,TRBJ1-2,ASRPGTGPRYGYT
TRBV27,TRBJ2-3,ASSRPPHTQY
TRBV28,TRBJ2-3,ASSFRLDTQY
TRBV7-8,TRBJ2-7,ASSTEGSYEQY
TRBV5-4,TRBJ1-3,ASSLGQGRSGNTIY
TRBV6-1,TRBJ2-1,ASSESVSYEQF
TRBV9,TRBJ2-1,ASSVGRTIVSGGSYNEQF
TRBV28,TRBJ1-5,ASSPGQGANQPQH
TRBV5-6,TRBJ2-5,ASSLGTLQETQY
TRBV9,TRBJ2-1,ASSVSEDYNEQF
TRBV9,TRBJ1-2,ASSPGTTRSSNYGYT
TRBV4-1,TRBJ1-1,APQTRENTEAF
TRBV21-1,TRBJ2-7,ASSKFYGTSGPYDSYEQY
TRBV28,TRBJ2-7,ASSFSASGSYEQY
TRBV5-1,TRBJ1-2,ASSFGTPYGYT
TRBV6-1,TRBJ2-2,ASSEFVASERTGELF
TRBV5-1,TRBJ2-6,ASSLDWAGGPGANVLT
TRBV5-6,TRBJ2-2,ASSFGTGLNTGELF
TRBV5-1,TRBJ1-1,ASSPVTGRAEAF
TRBV9,TRBJ2-7,ASSVEGTSGYEQY
TRBV11-2,TRBJ2-2,ASSLGRVGTGELF
TRBV6-6,TRBJ1-3,ASRIDRGSGNTIY
TRBV7-2,TRBJ1-4,ASSPGTGYQEKLF
TRBV2,TRBJ1-6,ASSPPGQGLRPYNSPLH
TRBV28,TRBJ1-4,ASGSGQVGWGNEKLF
TRBV9,TRBJ2-1,ASSAGGYNEQF
TRBV6-6,TRBJ1-5,ASSHGREGQPQH
TRBV7-8,TRBJ2-7,ASSLVTGYEQY
TRBV6-6,TRBJ2-1,ASNGVGNEQF
TRBV28,TRBJ2-3,ASSLTVATSTDTQY
TRBV2,TRBJ1-2,ASSGGQLTYT
TRBV6-5,TRBJ1-6,ASSYSSNSPLH
TRBV7-8,TRBJ2-3,ASSLGGRDTQY
TRBV19,TRBJ2-7,ASSIAPSYEQY
TRBV6-5,TRBJ2-7,ATLGLHEQY
TRBV19,TRBJ2-7,ASSPGPYEQY
TRBV30,TRBJ1-5,AWSRDGINQPQH
TRBV5-6,TRBJ2-5,ASSLVRTSGRSQETQY
TRBV7-9,TRBJ2-1,ASSPAERVYNEQF
TRBV5-4,TRBJ2-3,ASSSLLTDTQY
TRBV4-3,TRBJ2-3,ASSQDRSGAQKTQY
TRBV18,TRBJ2-5,ASSPDREETQY
TRBV27,TRBJ1-5,ASSLRTGVGQPQH
TRBV7-2,TRBJ2-7,ASSLGGFYEQY
TRBV7-9,TRBJ2-5,ASSRGQGVGETQY
TRBV6-5,TRBJ2-7,ASSDGYYEQY
TRBV7-6,NA,ASSSGTVYEQY
TRBV2,TRBJ1-1,ASSEGTINTEAF
TRBV29-1,TRBJ2-1,SVNGGLAGGNEQF
TRBV2,TRBJ1-2,ASSEGRDRGYGYT
TRBV5-1,TRBJ2-2,ASRKGGPNTGELF
TRBV15,TRBJ2-2,ATSRDWDSNTGELF
TRBV5-4,TRBJ2-2,ASSLTSGSTGELF
TRBV7-2,TRBJ2-2,ASSLETWNTGELF